Presented here are 28 T cell receptor beta chains from one specimen sequenced in a study of cytomegalovirus exposure and HLA in healthy donors. PCR was performed using 60 Vbeta and 13 Jbeta primers. TCRdb's copy holds only in-frame clones and misses some; the assay was immunoSEQ multiplex PCR. The sample lists approximately 92,000 clones; roughly 80% were seen once. Sequenced material: PBMCs. The source of these receptors is a man aged 50 to 59 in good health and CMV-seropositive.

V usage is TRBV19 and J usage is TRBJ1-1; 7 bases agree with TRBD1. Trimming took 3 bases from V and 5 from J; bases not matched to a gene: 12. Germline V gene lookup returns CDR1 LNHDA and CDR2 SQIVND (reference sequence). CDR3 length: 16 amino acids. Here the CDR3 DNA reads TGTGCCAGTAGTATGGGAACAGGGGCGAGGAGGACTGAAGCTTTCTTT. It encodes CASSMGTGARRTEAFF.

The chain carries TRBV7-2 and TRBJ2-7; D unresolved. There are 12 residues in the CDR3. V was trimmed by 1 base and J by 4 bases, leaving 5 bases between them. Germline V gives CDR1 SGHTA, CDR2 FQGNSA. CDR3 in DNA: TGTGCCAGCAGCTTAGATCTGTACGAGCAGTACTTC. It specifies CASSLDLYEQYF.

This clone has a handful of counts. This sequence joins TRBV5-1 and TRBJ2-5, with unresolved D. Trimming left V 3 bases short and J 2 bases short, with 5 bases between. Germline assignment: CDR1 SGHRS and CDR2 YFSETQ. This CDR3 comprises 12 residues. CDR3: CASSYGQETQYF. Here the CDR3 DNA reads TGCGCCAGCAGCTACGGGCAAGAGACCCAGTACTTC.

About this clone: One junction end disagrees with the germline gene, perhaps due to a read error. V is TRBV10-3 and J is TRBJ1-5; possibly TRBD1 for D (6 bases). The CDR3 has 18 amino acids. The germline V gene has CDR1 ENHRY and CDR2 SYGVKD. The chain's CDR3 is CAISETLQGTYSNQPQNF. The DNA of the CDR3 is TGTGCCATCAGTGAGACATTACAGGGCACTTATAGCAATCAGCCCCAGAATTTT.

The J gene is TRBJ1-5, the V gene TRBV19; the D gene is possibly TRBD1 (5 bases). Germline V gene lookup returns CDR1 LNHDA and CDR2 SQIVND (reference sequence). The CDR3 sequence is 15 residues long. V was pared by 6 bases and J by 0 bases, with 12 bases between. CDR3 DNA: TGTGCCAGTAGGACAGCGGGTAATAGCAATCAGCCCCAGCATTTT. Translated, it gives CASRTAGNSNQPQHF. The whole variable domain, remainder taken from reference TRBV19 and TRBJ1-5, is DGGITQSPKYLFRKEGQNVTLSCEQNLNHDAMYWYRQDPGQGLRLIYYSQIVNDFQKGDIAEGYSVSREKKESFPLTVTSAQKNPTAFYLCASRTAGNSNQPQHFGDGTRLSIL.

The rearrangement links TRBV9 to TRBJ2-2, with a weak D call TRBD2 (6 bases). The CDR3 length is 15 residues. Trimming cost V 6 bases and J 5 bases, with 17 bases left between them. Germline V gives CDR1 SGDLS, CDR2 YYNGEE. CDR3 protein: CASNEFGGETGELFF. DNA for the CDR3: TGTGCCAGCAACGAGTTCGGGGGAGAGACCGGGGAGCTGTTTTTT.

To note about this clone: Its ends do not fully match the called genes, so a read error is possible. The chain recombines TRBV5-6 with TRBJ1-2, with 11 bases matching TRBD1. This CDR3 comprises 15 residues. Looked up from germline, CDR1 is SGHDT and CDR2 is YYEEEE. The CDR3 DNA follows: TGTGCCAGCAGCCCGGAGACAGGACAGGGGGCGTCTTACCCCTTC. Protein sequence: CASSPETGQGASYPF.

This clone came up a few times. The gene calls are TRBV5-5 and TRBJ2-6, with D unresolved. Trimming left V 0 bases short and J 0 bases short, with 10 bases between. The CDR3 spans 17 residues. CDR1 and CDR2 (germline): SGHKS, YYEKEE (reference sequence). CDR3 protein: CASSLAGTFSGANVLTF. In DNA form, the CDR3 reads TGTGCCAGCAGCTTGGCCGGTACCTTCTCTGGGGCCAACGTCCTGACTTTC.

This clone has only one observation. The CDR3 sequence: CASSTGTGGSGANVLTF. DNA of the CDR3: TGTGCCAGCAGCACCGGGACAGGGGGCTCTGGGGCCAACGTCCTGACTTTC. The V and J genes are TRBV7-2 and TRBJ2-6, with 11 bases identical to TRBD1. The CDR3 contains 17 residues. V shed 5 bases, J shed 0 bases, and the junction held 3 bases outside the gene matches. Germline CDR1 is SGHTA and CDR2 is FQGNSA.

This clone was counted only a few times. This chain links TRBV7-2 with TRBJ1-2; D is unresolved. Germline-derived CDR1 and CDR2 are SGHTA and FQGNSA. V was clipped by 2 bases and J by 3 bases, with 7 bases between them. There are 13 residues in the CDR3. The CDR3 reads CASSLMRDYGYTF. The CDR3 DNA is TGTGCCAGCAGCTTAATGAGGGACTATGGCTACACCTTC.

This clone was found a few times. This rearrangement joins TRBV28 to TRBJ1-6, with TRBD1 matching over 7 bases. V trimming: 2 bases; J trimming: 9 bases; junction bases outside the gene matches: 4. The CDR3 contains 14 residues. Germline V lookup: CDR1 MDHEN, CDR2 SYDVKM. The CDR3 nucleotides are TGTGCCAGCAGTTTAGGACAGGTTTCTTCACCCCTCCACTTT. Protein product: CASSLGQVSSPLHF.

The chain carries TRBV28 and TRBJ1-2; D possibly corresponds to TRBD1 (5 bases). V was clipped by 6 bases and J by 5 bases, with 16 bases between them. The germline CDR1 and CDR2 sequences are MDHEN and SYDVKM. This CDR3 comprises 14 residues. The CDR3 loop is CASRSPGSLYGYTF. The CDR3, as DNA: TGTGCCAGCAGATCCCCAGGGTCACTTTATGGCTACACCTTC.

Points on this clone: Within the sample, other DNA sequences also encode this same CDR3. The chain employs TRBV6-5 and TRBJ1-1; 7 bases fit TRBD1. Per germline, CDR1 MNHEY and CDR2 SVGAGI. The CDR3 runs 13 residues. V lost 5 bases and J lost 2; bases outside the gene matches: 2. The CDR3 DNA reads TGTGCCAGCAGTCGACAGGGAAACACTGAAGCTTTCTTT. Amino acids: CASSRQGNTEAFF.

This clone turned up a few times. The chain joins TRBV11-2 to TRBJ2-7, with D possibly TRBD2 on 6 matching bases. Trimming left V 2 bases short and J 2 bases short, with 10 bases between. The V gene's germline CDR1 is SGHAT and CDR2 FQNNGV. The CDR3 contains 14 residues. The CDR3 loop is CASSLSGTAYEQYF. The CDR3 nucleotides are TGTGCCAGCAGCTTATCGGGGACTGCCTACGAGCAGTACTTC. The full variable domain, rest sourced from reference TRBV11-2 and TRBJ2-7, is EAGVAQSPRYKIIEKRQSVAFWCNPISGHATLYWYQQILGQGPKLLIQFQNNGVVDDSQLPKDRFSAERLKGVDSTLKIQPAKLEDSAVYLCASSLSGTAYEQYFGPGTRLTVT.

The DNA for the CDR3 is TGCGCCAGCAGCTTGGAGGCAGGGGTAAACACTGAAGCTTTCTTT. Translation: CASSLEAGVNTEAFF. The rearrangement uses TRBV5-1 and TRBJ1-1; weak D call: TRBD1 (6 bases). CDR3 size: 15 residues. Germline V CDR1 and CDR2: SGHRS, YFSETQ. Trimming removed 0 bases from V and 2 bases from J, with 11 bases in between.

This clone came up a few times. The junction and the germline gene differ at one end; a read error may be behind it. The J gene is TRBJ1-2, the V gene TRBV30, with 10 positions matching TRBD1. Germline V lookup: CDR1 GTSNPN, CDR2 SVGIG (reference sequence). This CDR3 is built from 13 residues. The CDR3 DNA is TGTGCCTGGGGGAGGGACAGGGGTTTTGGCTACCCCTTC. Its translation: CAWGRDRGFGYPF. Filled out from reference TRBV30 and TRBJ1-2, the complete variable domain reads SQTIHQWPATLVQPVGSPLSLECTVEGTSNPNLYWYRQAAGRGLQLLFYSVGIGQISSEVPQNLSASRPQDRQFILSSKKLLLSDSGFYLCAWGRDRGFGYPFGSGTRLTVV.

The rearrangement links TRBV5-1 to TRBJ2-4; D may be TRBD1 (5 bases). The CDR3 has 17 amino acids. Germline CDR1 SGHRS, CDR2 YFSETQ. V dropped 0 bases and J dropped 0 bases, with 13 bases sitting between them. CDR3 sequence (DNA): TGCGCCAGCAGCTTGGGGGGTCAGGGTCTAGCCAAAAACATTCAGTACTTC. Encoded protein: CASSLGGQGLAKNIQYF.

The chain recombines TRBV5-6 with TRBJ1-6; 12 bases map to TRBD1. CDR3 size: 17 residues. The V gene's germline CDR1 is SGHDT and CDR2 YYEEEE. V gave up 3 bases and J gave up 14 bases; unmatched junction bases: 15. The CDR3: CASSSTSGQGAPCTLHF. CDR3 DNA: TGTGCCAGCAGCTCTACTTCGGGACAGGGGGCCCCGTGCACCCTCCACTTT.

This chain uses TRBV7-9 with TRBJ1-2; no clear D gene. The CDR3 has 13 amino acids. CDR1 SEHNR and CDR2 FQNEAQ come from the germline V gene (reference sequence). V lost 9 bases and J 4 bases, leaving 15 bases between the germline ends. The CDR3 nucleotides read TGTGCCAGTACCTCGGGGTTATCCTATGGCTACACCTTC. Its protein is CASTSGLSYGYTF.

The chain carries TRBV7-2 and TRBJ1-1; TRBD1 matches at 9 bases. The trim removed 5 bases at V and 0 bases at J, leaving 7 bases unmatched. Germline-derived CDR1 and CDR2 are SGHTA and FQGNSA. The CDR3 is made up of 16 amino acids. CDR3 region: CASSEQGALLNTEAFF. CDR3 bases: TGTGCCAGCAGCGAACAGGGGGCTCTTTTGAACACTGAAGCTTTCTTT.

V is TRBV6-1 and J is TRBJ1-5; 7 bases line up with TRBD1. Trimming took 5 bases from V and 7 from J; bases not matched to a gene: 5. The CDR3 consists of 13 residues. Germline values: CDR1 MNHNS, CDR2 SASEGT. This CDR3 is CASSLTGQQPQHF. The CDR3 DNA reads TGTGCCAGCAGTTTGACAGGGCAGCAGCCCCAGCATTTT.

This rearrangement joins TRBV6-1 to TRBJ1-1, with D possibly matching TRBD1 (6 bases). Germline V gives CDR1 MNHNS, CDR2 SASEGT. The germline V and J ends were trimmed by 8 bases and 1 base, with 14 bases remaining between them. This CDR3 comprises 14 residues. The CDR3 reads CASSAQGSNTEAFF. CDR3 nucleotide sequence: TGTGCCAGCTCCGCCCAGGGGTCGAACACTGAAGCTTTCTTT.

This rearrangement joins TRBV15 to TRBJ2-5; D may be TRBD1 (5 bases). Trimming left V 3 bases short and J 5 bases short, with 13 bases between. CDR1 and CDR2 from the germline V gene are LNHNV and YYDKDF (reference sequence). The CDR3 has 14 residues. In DNA form, the CDR3 reads TGTGCCACCAGCAGGGGGCAGGTCATGGAGACCCAGTACTTC. It translates to CATSRGQVMETQYF.

This rearrangement joins TRBV4-3 to TRBJ2-5; perhaps TRBD2 as D (6 bases). Judging by the DNA end, TRBJ2-7 fits better; the J call may be wrong. This CDR3 region has 13 residues. Germline V gene lookup returns CDR1 LGHNA and CDR2 YSLEER. CDR3 amino acids: CASSQLEGCEQYF. In nucleotides, the CDR3 is TGCGCCAGCAGCCAACTGGAGGGTTGCGAGCAGTACTTC.

This clone appeared once. V and J are TRBV14 and TRBJ1-1; the D is unclear. The CDR3 covers 13 residues. V was trimmed by 5 bases and J by 1 base, leaving 8 bases between them. Per germline, CDR1 SGHDN and CDR2 FVKESK. As DNA, the CDR3 is TGTGCCAGCAGCAAGTCGAGGAACACTGAAGCTTTCTTT. This codes for CASSKSRNTEAFF.

This chain joins TRBV7-9 and TRBJ1-2; D is unclear. Germline CDR1 and CDR2: SEHNR and FQNEAQ (reference sequence). This CDR3 contains 12 residues. Trimming pared 5 bases from V and 8 bases from J, leaving 12 bases between. The CDR3 DNA reads as TGTGCCAGCAGCCCATACAGTCGCGGCTACACCTTC. This encodes CASSPYSRGYTF.

CDR3 DNA sequence: TGTGCCACCAGCAGTAGGACAGGGTTGGATCAGCCCCAGCATTTT. Translating it yields CATSSRTGLDQPQHF. The genes are TRBV15 and TRBJ1-5, with 8 bases aligning to TRBD1. V lost 3 bases, J lost 5 bases, and 6 bases stayed unmatched. There are 15 residues in the CDR3. Germline CDR1 and CDR2: LNHNV and YYDKDF (reference sequence).

The rearrangement joins TRBV5-1 to TRBJ2-7; 7 bases agree with TRBD1. The CDR3 consists of 14 residues. V gave up 5 bases and J gave up 2 bases; unmatched junction bases: 7. The germline CDR1 and CDR2 sequences are SGHRS and YFSETQ. This CDR3 is CASRAAGGTYEQYF. The CDR3 DNA sequence: TGCGCCAGCAGGGCTGCAGGGGGTACCTACGAGCAGTACTTC. The full variable domain, rest sourced from reference TRBV5-1 and TRBJ2-7, is KAGVTQTPRYLIKTRGQQVTLSCSPISGHRSVSWYQQTPGQGLQFLFEYFSETQRNKGNFPGRFSGRQFSNSRSEMNVSTLELGDSALYLCASRAAGGTYEQYFGPGTRLTVT.